This T cell receptor beta chain was identified during a study of blood T cells in healthy people across ages. Notes on the study in general: Fewer expanded clones and more diversity marked long-lived versus aged donors. Without sorted subsets, naive and antigen-experienced compartments could not be conclusively compared. Percentage of naive T cells showed a strong correlation with TCR beta diversity.

Concerning this clonotype: Its matching antigen is unknown.

The CDR3 extends over 15 amino acids. V shed 4 bases, J shed 2 bases, and the junction held 6 bases outside the gene matches. CDR1 KGHDR and CDR2 SFDVKD come from the germline V gene. For the second PCR, which ran for roughly 6 to 12 cycles, a sample-barcoded 5' primer and a J-beta primer mix were used. TCRdb redid the calling of the 5' RACE reads with MiXCR, one entry per CDR3 protein. Of 650,000 to 800,000 distinct CDR3 sequences in the sample, under 45% were seen once. The sample was blood. The TCR originated in a man aged 55-75 years in good health. The chain uses TRBV24-1 and TRBJ2-5, with 7 bases identical to TRBD2. This CDR3 reads CATSDPRTSQETQYF. For the CDR3, the DNA is TGTGCCACCAGTGACCCCCGGACTAGTCAAGAGACCCAGTACTTC.